A selection of T cell receptor beta chains follows, all from one sample in a study of blood T cells in healthy people across ages. From the 5' RACE reads, TCRdb called clonotypes with MiXCR, one entry per CDR3 protein. The table includes 1.5 million or so distinct CDR3 sequences, 35% to 45% detected once. The sequencing input was blood. The source of these receptors is a woman between 18 and 29 years old in good health. The conserved cysteine and the conserved F or W are not part of the CDR3 here. Each record gives: CDR3 length, V gene, clone size, CDR3 protein. Size is omitted from some rows. Given values are once, few, many or a class for expanded clones.

len: 13; v_gene: TRBV12-3/TRBV12-4; abundance: .; CDR3aa: TSRGTSGSLNEQF
len: 11; v_gene: TRBV20-1; abundance: .; CDR3aa: SAGGLESYEQY
len: 15; v_gene: TRBV7-9; abundance: .; CDR3aa: ASSLARKTSGQNIQY
len: 12; v_gene: TRBV20-1; abundance: .; CDR3aa: SARDRTGVAEQY
len: 12; v_gene: TRBV7-2; abundance: few; CDR3aa: ASSLFAGNTEAF
len: 10; v_gene: TRBV11-1; abundance: few; CDR3aa: ASSHRESPLH
len: 12; v_gene: TRBV7-2; abundance: few; CDR3aa: ASSLMGTGIEQF
len: 13; v_gene: TRBV20-1; abundance: .; CDR3aa: SARGGSRGNSPLH
len: 13; v_gene: TRBV5-1; abundance: .; CDR3aa: ASSHSGGEYNEQF
len: 14; v_gene: TRBV25-1; abundance: few; CDR3aa: ASSEFGDPSTDTQY
len: 15; v_gene: TRBV2; abundance: .; CDR3aa: ASSGYREPKGNQPQH
len: 12; v_gene: TRBV11-2; abundance: .; CDR3aa: ASSQLAGGSEQY
len: 15; v_gene: TRBV4-1; abundance: .; CDR3aa: ASSQVLTSGDQETQY
len: 15; v_gene: TRBV7-9; abundance: .; CDR3aa: ASSSLRDRGENTEAF
len: 12; v_gene: TRBV7-2; abundance: .; CDR3aa: ASSLQSLGTEQY
len: 10; v_gene: TRBV10-3; abundance: .; CDR3aa: ATREGTGELF
len: 13; v_gene: TRBV6-1; abundance: few; CDR3aa: ASSEAGEPSYEQY
len: 16; v_gene: TRBV4-1; abundance: many; CDR3aa: ASSQDRGGLILGGEQF
len: 9; v_gene: TRBV2; abundance: .; CDR3aa: ASLRAGEQF
len: 12; v_gene: TRBV29-1; abundance: few; CDR3aa: SVGAGLSYNEQF
len: 17; v_gene: TRBV6-5; abundance: .; CDR3aa: ASSYAINRDLGSYNEQF
len: 13; v_gene: TRBV20-1; abundance: .; CDR3aa: SAQSAGGPGDTQY
len: 14; v_gene: TRBV29-1; abundance: .; CDR3aa: SVEDRGTGNTDTQY
len: 13; v_gene: TRBV10-1; abundance: many; CDR3aa: ASSTGLAGTDTQY
len: 16; v_gene: TRBV7-9; abundance: .; CDR3aa: ASSSPTSGRSGYNEQF
len: 12; v_gene: TRBV18; abundance: .; CDR3aa: ASSLDRYTYEQY
len: 13; v_gene: TRBV7-8; abundance: .; CDR3aa: ASSYLGPNNSPLH
len: 13; v_gene: TRBV3-1; abundance: .; CDR3aa: ASSARDRASYEQY
len: 12; v_gene: TRBV29-1; abundance: .; CDR3aa: SVVGTGGRYEQY
len: 10; v_gene: TRBV20-1; abundance: few; CDR3aa: SADSRRVEQF
len: 11; v_gene: TRBV29-1; abundance: .; CDR3aa: SVEWGGRYGYT
len: 11; v_gene: TRBV7-9; abundance: few; CDR3aa: ASRLDSTYEQY
len: 12; v_gene: TRBV7-6; abundance: .; CDR3aa: ASSPLTGSDTQY
len: 12; v_gene: TRBV29-1; abundance: .; CDR3aa: SGAPGSNTGELF